This entry is about one TCR beta chain. These data originate in a study of T cell changes during pregnancy in multiple sclerosis. The CDR3 consists of 13 residues. Germline lookup yields CDR1 SGHRS and CDR2 YFSETQ. V gave up 3 bases and J gave up 6 bases; unmatched junction bases: 4. The repertoire was sequenced with immunoSEQ multiplex PCR; TCRdb's copy has only in-frame clones and lacks some. The sample comprises approximately 31,000 clones, over 75% of which are singletons, and 3.5% to 4.5% rests with the top ten. This TCR was sampled from a female donor with multiple sclerosis, enrolled in a pregnancy study. The sample here was CD8+ T cells from peripheral blood mononuclear cells, taken in the second trimester of pregnancy. The rearrangement uses TRBV5-1 and TRBJ1-1; TRBD1 agrees at 8 bases. This chain's CDR3 is CASSYDRGAEAFF. In DNA form, the CDR3 reads TGCGCCAGCAGCTATGACAGGGGAGCTGAAGCTTTCTTT.